The sequence of this T cell receptor (beta chain) was determined in a study of blood T cell repertoires in COVID-19. Overall study: From T cells, B-cell-depleted T cells, or PBMCs came the material, which was cDNA or gDNA.

Repertoires were generated with immunoSEQ multiplex PCR, while TCRdb's copy carries only in-frame clones and drops some. The table shows around 200,000 clones, with around 90% occurring only once. The CDR3 loop spans 14 amino acids. Germline V gene lookup returns CDR1 LNHDA and CDR2 SQIVND (reference sequence). Trimming at V came to 3 bases and at J to 5 bases, leaving 3 bases not matched to a gene. The chain uses TRBV19 and TRBJ2-2, with 7 bases aligning to TRBD1. This receptor was obtained from a man in his fifties with acute or convalescent COVID-19. Sequenced input: peripheral blood. The CDR3 protein is CASSMGQSTGELFF. The DNA of the CDR3 is TGTGCCAGTAGTATGGGACAGTCTACCGGGGAGCTGTTTTTT. Based on the CDR3 plus reference TRBV19 and TRBJ2-2, the full variable domain is DGGITQSPKYLFRKEGQNVTLSCEQNLNHDAMYWYRQDPGQGLRLIYYSQIVNDFQKGDIAEGYSVSREKKESFPLTVTSAQKNPTAFYLCASSMGQSTGELFFGEGSRLTVL.